A selection of T cell receptor beta chains follows, all from one sample in a study of T cell responses to AZD1222 COVID-19 vaccine. Clones were read by immunoSEQ multiplex PCR, and TCRdb kept only the in-frame ones, dropping some. Of under 150,000 clones listed, around 84% are singletons. The sample here was peripheral blood, taken 28 days after the second AZD1222 dose. These receptors were obtained from an adult who received the AZD1222 COVID-19 vaccine. Both conserved end residues are part of each CDR3. The order of the fields is V gene, D gene, CDR3 protein. D genes are given only for firm matches.

TRBV5-1	-	CASSLVGIENTGELFF
TRBV9	-	CASSVMVGGTGELFF
TRBV3-1/TRBV3-2	TRBD1	CASSPGTGGVLGEKLFF
TRBV6-2/TRBV6-3	-	CASSSAGTPTNYGYTF
TRBV4-3	-	CASSLFRGSYNEQFF
TRBV6-5	-	CASSRFDGDPQPQHF
TRBV6-5	-	CASSYSGGTETFQYF
TRBV28	TRBD1	CASSTHRGLSSPLHF
TRBV7-8	TRBD1	CASSLAYGTGDYGYTF
TRBV4-1	-	CASSQDWGTEAFF
TRBV18	TRBD1	CASSPPRQGEAFF
TRBV28	-	CASSLKRDYGYTF
TRBV2	-	CASTQGNYGYTF
TRBV15	TRBD1	CATSRATGFNQPQHF
TRBV24-1	TRBD1	CATKWDSSNQPQHF
TRBV5-4	-	CASSSARRSSYEQYF
TRBV1	-	CTSSPFRLAARGELFF
TRBV18	TRBD1	CASSPIGDSSHGYTF
TRBV7-9	TRBD1	CASSGQVNQPQHF
TRBV19	TRBD2	CASSILAGAMGTGELFF
TRBV5-1	TRBD1	CASSSEQGPTEAFF
TRBV27	-	CASSLQRNAGELFF
TRBV24-1	-	CATSDFRQLYEQYF
TRBV12-3/TRBV12-4	-	CATLHLEKLFF
TRBV5-5	-	CASSLDGVGGYTF
TRBV15	-	CATSRVGQPSGYTF
TRBV3-1/TRBV3-2	TRBD1	CASSSTGLDSPLHF
TRBV4-2	TRBD1	CASSLGTAANYGYTF
TRBV10-3	-	CAISYRASTEAFF
TRBV28	TRBD1	CASSGTGRTQPQHF
TRBV7-9	TRBD2	CASSLYAGGRTDTQYF
TRBV9	-	CASSGRDLSISGNTIYF
TRBV30	-	CAWSVDYEQYF
TRBV6-2/TRBV6-3	-	CASSYPGFGAFF
TRBV7-2	TRBD1	CASSSTGNKVIGELFF
TRBV10-1	-	CASSRAMNTEAFF
TRBV15	-	CATSSRVNSGNTIYF
TRBV11-2	-	CASSLSNRGGNEKLFF
TRBV11-2	-	CASTPGGKRSGYTF
TRBV5-8	-	CASSLGRRRDEKLFF
TRBV11-2	TRBD1	CASSLNRGTGSYEQYF
TRBV12-3/TRBV12-4	-	CASKRGGNTEAFF
TRBV10-3	-	CAISERITDTQYF
TRBV9	-	CASSPSPWGDSSYNSPLHF
TRBV19	-	CASSIIGPDEQFF
TRBV6-5	-	CATLKGNEQFF
TRBV5-1	-	CASSLTGSANEKLFF
TRBV3-1/TRBV3-2	-	CASSQDTIHGYTF
TRBV4-1	-	CASSQGGWVDTQYF
TRBV28	-	CASSLDGLGAFF
TRBV7-2	-	CASSLALRQRGAEAFF
TRBV7-9	-	CASSSTEQFF
TRBV7-2	-	CASSLDGPTNYGYTF
TRBV9	-	CASSGGEQGWAEAFF
TRBV6-1	-	CASSEVRGGTEAFF
TRBV7-2	-	CASSSYRVGGYTF
TRBV6-5	TRBD1	CATKTGTGKPQHF
TRBV9	-	CASTYSGGGNEQFF
TRBV28	-	CASSPGTGLGEPQHF